This TCR beta chain was sequenced during a study of T cells in Graves' hyperthyroidism and ophthalmopathy. The length of the CDR3 is 16 residues. Germline CDR1 and CDR2: LGHNA and YNFKEQ. Trimming removed 4 bases from V and 0 bases from J, with 13 bases in between. Amplification of TCR beta CDR3 regions used RNA as the template. TCR CDR3 regions were first amplified by RT-PCR with HTBI primers. One entry per CDR3 protein results from TCRdb running MiXCR on the multiplex PCR reads. This repertoire shows some 600,000 distinct CDR3 sequences, more than 11% found once; its top ten account for under 7%. The genes are TRBV4-2 and TRBJ1-3, with TRBD1 as a possible D gene (6 bases). The origin of this receptor is a woman aged 25-40 years with Graves' hyperthyroidism that later progressed to Graves' ophthalmopathy. Sequencing was carried out using blood. CDR3 amino acids: CASSLGQRISGNTIYF. CDR3 DNA sequence: TGTGCCAGCAGCCTCGGACAGCGAATCTCTGGAAACACCATATATTTT.